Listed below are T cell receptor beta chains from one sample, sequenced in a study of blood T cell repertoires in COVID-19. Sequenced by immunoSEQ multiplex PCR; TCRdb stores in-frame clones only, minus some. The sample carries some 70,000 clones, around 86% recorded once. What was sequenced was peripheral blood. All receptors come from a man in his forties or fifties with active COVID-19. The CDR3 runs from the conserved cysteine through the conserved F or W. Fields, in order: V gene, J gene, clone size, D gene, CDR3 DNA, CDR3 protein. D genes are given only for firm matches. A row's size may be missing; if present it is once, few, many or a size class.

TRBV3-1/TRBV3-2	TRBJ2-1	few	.	TGTGCCAGCAGCCAAGCTTGGACTGTCGACAATGAGCAGTTCTTC	CASSQAWTVDNEQFF
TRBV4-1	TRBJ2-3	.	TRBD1	TGCGCCAGCAGCCAAGAGGGGGACAGGAGAGGAGATACGCAGTATTTT	CASSQEGDRRGDTQYF
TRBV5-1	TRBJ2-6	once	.	TGCGCCAGCAGCTTGGTAACAGGGACTGGGGCCAACGTCCTGACTTTC	CASSLVTGTGANVLTF
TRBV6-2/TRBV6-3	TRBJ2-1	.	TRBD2	TGTGCCAGCAGTTACTCGGGTCTAGCGGGAATTAATGAGCAGTTCTTC	CASSYSGLAGINEQFF
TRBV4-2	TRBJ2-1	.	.	TGTGCCAGCAGCCAACCGGGACAAGGGGGAACGGAGCAGTTCTTC	CASSQPGQGGTEQFF
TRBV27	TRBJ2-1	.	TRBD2	TGTGCCAGCAGTTCAGCGGGGAGCTCCTACAATGAGCAGTTCTTC	CASSSAGSSYNEQFF
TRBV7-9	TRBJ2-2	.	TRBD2	TGTGCCAGCAGCGGTACGGGTAGCGGGCGCCCTAGGAGGGAGCTGTTTTTT	CASSGTGSGRPRRELFF
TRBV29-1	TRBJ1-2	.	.	TGCAGCGTTCGGGATGGCAACTATGGCTACACCTTC	CSVRDGNYGYTF
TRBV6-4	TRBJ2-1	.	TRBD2	TGTGCCAGCAGTGACTCGATGGGGGGGGTCTACAATGAGCAGTTCTTC	CASSDSMGGVYNEQFF
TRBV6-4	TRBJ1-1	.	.	TGTGCCAGCAGCGGACAGCTGAACACTGAAGCTTTCTTT	CASSGQLNTEAFF
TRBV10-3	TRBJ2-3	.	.	TGTGCCATCAGCGGGGTAGGCGAAACCACGCAGTATTTT	CAISGVGETTQYF
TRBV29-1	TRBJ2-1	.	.	TGCAGCGCCCACAGACAGGCAGGACATTACAATGAGCAGTTCTTC	CSAHRQAGHYNEQFF
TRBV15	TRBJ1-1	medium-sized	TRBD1	TGTGCCACCAGCAGTCGGACAGGGACGAACACTGAAGCTTTCTTT	CATSSRTGTNTEAFF
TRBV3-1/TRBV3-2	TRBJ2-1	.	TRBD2	TGTGCCAGCAGCCACCTCGGGGGGGGCAGGAATGAGCAGTTCTTC	CASSHLGGGRNEQFF
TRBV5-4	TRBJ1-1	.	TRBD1	TGTGCCAGCAGCCGTGCAGGGGGCTTGAACACTGAAGCTTTCTTT	CASSRAGGLNTEAFF
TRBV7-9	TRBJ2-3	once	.	TGTGCCAGCAGCCCCGGCCTCGGGGGGCTACCAACAGATACGCAGTATTTT	CASSPGLGGLPTDTQYF
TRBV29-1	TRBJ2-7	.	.	TGCAGCGTTGGTTCGGACGAGCAGTACTTC	CSVGSDEQYF
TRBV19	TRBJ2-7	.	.	TGTGCCAGTAGTAATCCAGGGATCTCCTACGAGCAGTACTTC	CASSNPGISYEQYF